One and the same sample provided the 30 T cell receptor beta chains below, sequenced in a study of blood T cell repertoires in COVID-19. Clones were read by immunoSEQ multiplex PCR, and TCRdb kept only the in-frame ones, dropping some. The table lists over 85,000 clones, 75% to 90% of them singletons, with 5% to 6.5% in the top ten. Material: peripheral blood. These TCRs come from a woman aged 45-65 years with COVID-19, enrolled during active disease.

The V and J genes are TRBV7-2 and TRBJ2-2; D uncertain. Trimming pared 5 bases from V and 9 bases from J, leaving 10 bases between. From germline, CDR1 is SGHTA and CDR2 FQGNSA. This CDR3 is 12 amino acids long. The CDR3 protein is CASSPNPRELFF. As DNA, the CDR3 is TGTGCCAGCAGCCCCAATCCTAGGGAGCTGTTTTTT.

CDR3: CASGLAGGSYNEQFF. The CDR3 DNA follows: TGCGCCAGCGGATTAGCCGGCGGCTCCTACAATGAGCAGTTCTTC. The rearrangement uses TRBV5-1 and TRBJ2-1; D is undetermined. CDR3 length equals 15 residues. CDR1 and CDR2 from the germline V gene are SGHRS and YFSETQ. V was pared by 7 bases and J by 0 bases, with 14 bases between.

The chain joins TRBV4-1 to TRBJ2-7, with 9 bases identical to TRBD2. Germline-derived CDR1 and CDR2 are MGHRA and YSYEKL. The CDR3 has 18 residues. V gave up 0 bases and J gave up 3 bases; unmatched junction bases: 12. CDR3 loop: CASSQDFPNSGGFYEQYF. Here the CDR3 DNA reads TGCGCCAGCAGCCAAGATTTCCCCAATAGCGGGGGATTCTACGAGCAGTACTTC.

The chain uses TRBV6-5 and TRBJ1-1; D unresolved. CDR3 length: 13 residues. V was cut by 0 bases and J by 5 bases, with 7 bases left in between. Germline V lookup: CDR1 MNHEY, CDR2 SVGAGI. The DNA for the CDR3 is TGTGCCAGCAGTTACTCGACCAGGACTGAAGCTTTCTTT. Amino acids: CASSYSTRTEAFF.

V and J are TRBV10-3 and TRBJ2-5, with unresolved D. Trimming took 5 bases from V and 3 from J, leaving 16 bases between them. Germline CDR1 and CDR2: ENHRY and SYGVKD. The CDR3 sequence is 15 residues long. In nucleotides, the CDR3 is TGTGCCATCAGTCAGAAGAGTAGCCGGGAAGAGACCCAGTACTTC. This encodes CAISQKSSREETQYF.

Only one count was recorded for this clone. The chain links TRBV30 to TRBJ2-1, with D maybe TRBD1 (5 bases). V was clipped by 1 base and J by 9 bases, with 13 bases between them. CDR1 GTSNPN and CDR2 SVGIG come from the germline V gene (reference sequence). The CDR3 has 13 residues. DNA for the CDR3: TGTGCCTGGAGTGAAGGGGTACGAGGTGAGCAGTTCTTC. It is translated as CAWSEGVRGEQFF.

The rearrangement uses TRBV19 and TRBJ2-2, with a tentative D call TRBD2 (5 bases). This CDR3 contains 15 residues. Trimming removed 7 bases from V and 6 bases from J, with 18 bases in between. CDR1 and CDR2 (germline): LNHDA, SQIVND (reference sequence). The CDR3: CASTDPGRRAGELFF. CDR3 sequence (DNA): TGTGCCAGTACCGACCCGGGAAGGCGCGCCGGGGAGCTGTTTTTT.

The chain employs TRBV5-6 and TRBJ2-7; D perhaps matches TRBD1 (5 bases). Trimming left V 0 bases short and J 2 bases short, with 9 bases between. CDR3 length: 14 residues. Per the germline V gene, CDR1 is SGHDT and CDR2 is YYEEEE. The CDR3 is CASSLGGSPYEQYF. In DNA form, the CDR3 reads TGTGCCAGCAGCTTGGGGGGCTCACCCTACGAGCAGTACTTC.

In DNA form, the CDR3 reads TGTGCCACTCGGACAGTTAACTATGGCTACACCTTC. Amino acids: CATRTVNYGYTF. The V call is TRBV6-5, the J call TRBJ1-2; D is possibly TRBD1 (6 bases). CDR3 size: 12 residues. From germline, CDR1 is MNHEY and CDR2 SVGAGI. Trimming shortened V by 10 bases and J by 1 base, and 10 bases separated the two germline ends.

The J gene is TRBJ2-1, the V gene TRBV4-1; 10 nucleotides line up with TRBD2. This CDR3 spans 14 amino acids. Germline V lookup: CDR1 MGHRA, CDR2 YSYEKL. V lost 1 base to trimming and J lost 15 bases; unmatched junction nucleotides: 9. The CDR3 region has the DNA TGCGCCAGCAGCCAAGTCGCTAGCGGGGGTGTCCGGTTCTTC. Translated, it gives CASSQVASGGVRFF.

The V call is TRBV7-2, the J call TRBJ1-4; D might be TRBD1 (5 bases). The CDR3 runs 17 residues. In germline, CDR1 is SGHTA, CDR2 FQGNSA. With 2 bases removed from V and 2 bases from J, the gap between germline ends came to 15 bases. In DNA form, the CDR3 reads TGTGCCAGCAGCTTATTTGGGGCGGCCGCTACTAATGAAAAACTGTTTTTT. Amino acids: CASSLFGAAATNEKLFF.

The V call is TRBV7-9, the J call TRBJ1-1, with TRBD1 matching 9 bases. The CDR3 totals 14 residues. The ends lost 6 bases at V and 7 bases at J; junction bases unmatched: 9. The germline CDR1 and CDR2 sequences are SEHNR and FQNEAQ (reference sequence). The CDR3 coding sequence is TGTGCCAGCAGTCGGGGGACAGGGACCCTTGAAGCTTTCTTT. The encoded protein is CASSRGTGTLEAFF.

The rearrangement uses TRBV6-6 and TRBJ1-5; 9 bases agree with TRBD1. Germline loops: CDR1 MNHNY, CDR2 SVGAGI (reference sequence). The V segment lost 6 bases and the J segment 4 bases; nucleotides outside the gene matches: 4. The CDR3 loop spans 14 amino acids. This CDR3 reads CASSVGQGNQPQHF. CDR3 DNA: TGTGCCAGCAGCGTCGGACAGGGGAATCAGCCCCAGCATTTT.

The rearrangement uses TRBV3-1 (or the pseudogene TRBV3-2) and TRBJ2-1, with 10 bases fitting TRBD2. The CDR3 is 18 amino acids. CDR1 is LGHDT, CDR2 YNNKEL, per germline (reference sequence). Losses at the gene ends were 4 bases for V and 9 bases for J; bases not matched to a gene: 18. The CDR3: CASSLPVIAGGGRSEQFF. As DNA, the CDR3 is TGTGCCAGCAGCCTACCAGTAATAGCGGGGGGAGGTCGTAGTGAGCAGTTCTTC.

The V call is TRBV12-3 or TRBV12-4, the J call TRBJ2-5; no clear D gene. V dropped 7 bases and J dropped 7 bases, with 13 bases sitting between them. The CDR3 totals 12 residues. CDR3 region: CASKEMLGTQYF. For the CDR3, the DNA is TGTGCCAGCAAGGAGATGTTGGGGACCCAGTACTTC.

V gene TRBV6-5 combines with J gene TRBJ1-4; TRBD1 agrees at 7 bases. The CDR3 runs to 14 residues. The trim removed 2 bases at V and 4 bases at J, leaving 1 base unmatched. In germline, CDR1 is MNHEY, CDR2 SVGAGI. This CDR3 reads CASSYTGDNEKLFF. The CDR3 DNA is TGTGCCAGCAGTTACACAGGGGATAATGAAAAACTGTTTTTT.

CDR3 coding DNA: TGTGCCAGCAGCCCCACTAGCGTCGCAGATACGCAGTATTTT. Translation gives CASSPTSVADTQYF. The chain joins TRBV7-3 to TRBJ2-3, with 7 bases fitting TRBD2. Germline V lookup: CDR1 SGHTA, CDR2 FQGTGA. The V and J ends lost 5 bases and 4 bases, in that order; junction bases with no gene match: 6. The CDR3 extends over 14 amino acids.

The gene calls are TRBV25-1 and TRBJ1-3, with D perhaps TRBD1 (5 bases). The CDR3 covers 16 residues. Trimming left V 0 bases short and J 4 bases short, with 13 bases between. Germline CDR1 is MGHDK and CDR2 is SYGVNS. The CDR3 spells CASSEYVGEIGNTIYF. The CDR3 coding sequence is TGTGCCAGCAGTGAATATGTAGGGGAAATCGGAAACACCATATATTTT.

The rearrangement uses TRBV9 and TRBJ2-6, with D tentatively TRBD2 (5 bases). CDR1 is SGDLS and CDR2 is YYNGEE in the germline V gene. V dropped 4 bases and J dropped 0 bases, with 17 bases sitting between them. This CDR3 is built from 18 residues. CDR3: CASSPRRSANSGANVLTF. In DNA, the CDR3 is TGTGCCAGCAGCCCCAGGAGGAGTGCAAACTCTGGGGCCAACGTCCTGACTTTC.

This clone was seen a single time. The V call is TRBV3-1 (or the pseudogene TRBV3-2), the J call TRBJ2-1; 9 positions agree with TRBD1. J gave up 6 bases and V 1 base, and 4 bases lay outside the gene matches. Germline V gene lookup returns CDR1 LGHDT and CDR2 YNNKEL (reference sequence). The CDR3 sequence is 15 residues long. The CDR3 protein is CASSQGLDRGNEQFF. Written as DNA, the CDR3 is TGTGCCAGCAGCCAAGGGTTGGACAGGGGCAATGAGCAGTTCTTC.

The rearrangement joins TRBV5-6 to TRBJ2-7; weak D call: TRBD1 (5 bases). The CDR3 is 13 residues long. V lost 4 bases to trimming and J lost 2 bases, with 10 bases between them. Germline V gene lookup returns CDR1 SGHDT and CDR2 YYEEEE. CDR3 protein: CASSTDITYEQYF. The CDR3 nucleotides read TGTGCCAGCAGCACGGACATTACCTACGAGCAGTACTTC.

CDR3 protein: CASSYSRDLGAGTNEQFF. The CDR3 DNA follows: TGTGCCAGCAGTTACTCACGGGATTTGGGTGCGGGGACCAATGAGCAGTTCTTC. The V and J genes are TRBV6-2 or TRBV6-3 and TRBJ2-1; D possibly corresponds to TRBD2 (6 bases). CDR1 is MNHEY, CDR2 SVGEGT, per germline. The V end was cut by 0 bases, the J end by 6 bases, with 21 bases between. This CDR3 contains 18 residues.

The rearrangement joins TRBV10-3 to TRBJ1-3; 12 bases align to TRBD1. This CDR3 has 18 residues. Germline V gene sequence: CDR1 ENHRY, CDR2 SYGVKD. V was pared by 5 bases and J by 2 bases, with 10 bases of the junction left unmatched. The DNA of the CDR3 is TGTGCCATCAGTTCTACGGGACAGGGGGCTCTGGCTGGAAACACCATATATTTT. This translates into CAISSTGQGALAGNTIYF.

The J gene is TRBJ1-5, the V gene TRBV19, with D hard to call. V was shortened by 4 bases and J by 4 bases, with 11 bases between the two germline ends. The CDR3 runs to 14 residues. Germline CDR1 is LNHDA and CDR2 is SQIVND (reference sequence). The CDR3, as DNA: TGTGCCAGTAGTAGCGTTAACGGGAATCAGCCCCAGCATTTT. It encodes CASSSVNGNQPQHF.

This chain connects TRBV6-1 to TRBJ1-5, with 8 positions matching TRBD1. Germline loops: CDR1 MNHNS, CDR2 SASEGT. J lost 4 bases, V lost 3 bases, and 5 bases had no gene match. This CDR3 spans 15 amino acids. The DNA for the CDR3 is TGTGCCAGCAGTGAGGACAGGGTTGGTAATCAGCCCCAGCATTTT. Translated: CASSEDRVGNQPQHF.

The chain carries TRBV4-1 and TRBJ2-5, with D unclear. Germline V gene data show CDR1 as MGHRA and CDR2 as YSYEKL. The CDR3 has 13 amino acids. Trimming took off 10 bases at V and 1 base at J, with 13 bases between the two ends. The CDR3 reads CATSGVLQETQYF. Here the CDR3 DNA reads TGCGCCACCTCTGGAGTACTCCAAGAGACCCAGTACTTC.

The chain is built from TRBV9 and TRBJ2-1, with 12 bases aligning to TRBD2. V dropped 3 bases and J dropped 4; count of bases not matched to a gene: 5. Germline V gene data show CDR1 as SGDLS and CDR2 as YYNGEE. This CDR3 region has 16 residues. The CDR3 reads CASSGSSGGAYNEQFF. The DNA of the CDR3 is TGTGCCAGCAGCGGCTCTAGCGGGGGGGCTTACAATGAGCAGTTCTTC.

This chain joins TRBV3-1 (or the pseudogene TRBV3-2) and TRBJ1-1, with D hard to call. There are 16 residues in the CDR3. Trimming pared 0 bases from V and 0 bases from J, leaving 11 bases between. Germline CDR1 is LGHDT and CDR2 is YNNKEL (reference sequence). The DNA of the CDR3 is TGTGCCAGCAGCCAAGATACCCCGGGGATGAACACTGAAGCTTTCTTT. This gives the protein CASSQDTPGMNTEAFF.

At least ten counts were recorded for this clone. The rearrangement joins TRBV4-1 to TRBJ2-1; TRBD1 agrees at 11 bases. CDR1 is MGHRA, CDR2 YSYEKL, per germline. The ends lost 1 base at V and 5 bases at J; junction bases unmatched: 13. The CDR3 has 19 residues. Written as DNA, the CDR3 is TGCGCCAGCAGCCAAGCAAGGACAGGGGGCTCACTTCGGCACAATGAGCAGTTCTTC. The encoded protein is CASSQARTGGSLRHNEQFF.

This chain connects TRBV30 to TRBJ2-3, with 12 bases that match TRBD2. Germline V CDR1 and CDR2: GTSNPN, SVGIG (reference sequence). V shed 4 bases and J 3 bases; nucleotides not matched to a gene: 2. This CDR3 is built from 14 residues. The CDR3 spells CAWTGTSGTDTQYF. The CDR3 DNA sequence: TGTGCCTGGACAGGGACTAGCGGGACAGATACGCAGTATTTT.